These 31 T cell receptor beta chains were sequenced from one sample in a study of Ad26.COV2.S vaccination and SARS-CoV-2 variants. The treatment here: about 20 received Ad26.COV2.S at low or high dose, single or two shots; about five received placebo; per-sample allocation not given. Day 63 following the first vaccine or placebo injection was when the samples were taken. The data were produced by immunoSEQ multiplex PCR, yet TCRdb's version contains in-frame clones alone and is incomplete. Counted here are hundreds of thousands of clones, 65% to 90% occurring once; the ten biggest clones make up around 11%. Sequences were derived from peripheral blood, sampled in a trial of Ad26.COV2.S vaccine versus placebo. Every receptor here comes from a person aged 18-65 years who received the Ad26.COV2.S COVID-19 vaccine or a placebo.

The chain couples TRBV24-1 to TRBJ2-5; D gene unclear. This CDR3 is built from 12 residues. Trimming removed 7 bases from V and 4 bases from J, with 9 bases in between. From germline, CDR1 is KGHDR and CDR2 SFDVKD. CDR3 residues: CATSLIGETQYF. CDR3 nucleotides: TGTGCCACCAGCCTGATAGGAGAGACCCAGTACTTC.

The rearrangement links TRBV25-1 to TRBJ1-1; D is ambiguous. This CDR3 has 15 amino acids. The germline V gene has CDR1 MGHDK and CDR2 SYGVNS. The V end lost 0 bases, the J end lost 4 bases, and 12 bases lay between the germline ends. The CDR3 reads CASSEYDALGTEAFF. The DNA for the CDR3 is TGTGCCAGCAGTGAATACGACGCCCTGGGCACTGAAGCTTTCTTT.

This chain links TRBV27 with TRBJ2-5; 10 bases match TRBD1. The ends lost 6 bases at V and 4 bases at J; junction bases unmatched: 17. CDR1 and CDR2 (germline): MNHEY, SMNVEV (reference sequence). The CDR3 has 18 residues. The CDR3 DNA follows: TGTGCCAGCAGCCGCCGGGGACAGGGGTCTTTGGACGGAGAGACCCAGTACTTC. Its translation: CASSRRGQGSLDGETQYF.

CDR3: CASSRRQADGYTF. The DNA of the CDR3 is TGTGCCAGCAGCCGCCGCCAGGCCGATGGCTACACCTTC. The chain joins TRBV7-9 to TRBJ1-2; D uncertain. CDR3 length: 13 residues. Germline loops: CDR1 SEHNR, CDR2 FQNEAQ (reference sequence). V was cut by 5 bases and J by 6 bases, with 13 bases left in between.

This chain uses TRBV4-1 with TRBJ1-1; D is possibly TRBD1 (6 bases). Germline CDR1 and CDR2: MGHRA and YSYEKL. The CDR3 has 13 amino acids. V was cut by 2 bases and J by 11 bases, with 15 bases left in between. The CDR3 here is CASSQITGSWAFF. The CDR3 DNA sequence: TGCGCCAGCAGCCAAATAACAGGGAGTTGGGCTTTCTTT.

This clone was seen once. This chain uses TRBV27 with TRBJ2-7; D ambiguous. The germline V and J ends were trimmed by 6 bases and 1 base, with 16 bases remaining between them. The germline CDR1 and CDR2 sequences are MNHEY and SMNVEV (reference sequence). CDR3 size: 15 residues. CDR3 nucleotides: TGTGCCAGCAGCCCCGTGGGTTACGTATCCTACGAGCAGTACTTC. Translating gives CASSPVGYVSYEQYF.

This CDR3 reads CASSFWGPNTGELFF. CDR3 sequence (DNA): TGTGCCAGCAGCTTCTGGGGCCCGAACACCGGGGAGCTGTTTTTT. V is TRBV5-4 and J is TRBJ2-2, with D possibly being TRBD1 (5 bases). V was cut by 2 bases and J by 0 bases, with 8 bases left in between. The CDR3 extends over 15 amino acids. Germline assignment: CDR1 SGHNT and CDR2 YYREEE (reference sequence).

The genes are TRBV10-3 and TRBJ2-1; D is perhaps TRBD1 (6 bases). Trimming stripped 2 bases from V and 0 bases from J, with 8 bases between. Germline V gives CDR1 ENHRY, CDR2 SYGVKD. The CDR3 spans 15 residues. CDR3 DNA: TGTGCCATCAGTGAGGGGGGCGACTCCTACAATGAGCAGTTCTTC. It translates to CAISEGGDSYNEQFF.

The chain uses TRBV18 and TRBJ2-3; D gene unclear. Trimming took off 2 bases at V and 5 bases at J, with 8 bases between the two ends. This CDR3 comprises 13 residues. CDR1 is KGHSH and CDR2 is LQKENI in the germline V gene. In DNA form, the CDR3 reads TGTGCCAGCTCACCAGGGGAAATAGATACGCAGTATTTT. Translation: CASSPGEIDTQYF.

The rearrangement links TRBV5-4 to TRBJ2-1; D call uncertain. The germline V gene has CDR1 SGHNT and CDR2 YYREEE (reference sequence). The CDR3 sequence is 14 residues long. The ends were cut back, 3 bases at V and 0 bases at J, with 7 bases in the middle. The CDR3 coding sequence is TGTGCCAGCAGCTACGGCGGCTCCTACAATGAGCAGTTCTTC. Protein sequence: CASSYGGSYNEQFF. Full variable domain (outside the CDR3, taken from reference TRBV5-4 and TRBJ2-1): ETGVTQSPTHLIKTRGQQVTLRCSSQSGHNTVSWYQQALGQGPQFIFQYYREEENGRGNFPPRFSGLQFPNYSSELNVNALELDDSALYLCASSYGGSYNEQFFGPGTRLTVL.

This chain joins TRBV5-8 and TRBJ2-3; TRBD2 aligns across 16 bases. The CDR3 loop spans 17 amino acids. With V trimmed by 6 bases and J by 7 bases, 11 bases remained unmatched. Looked up from germline, CDR1 is SGHTS and CDR2 is YDEGEE. This CDR3 is CASTTGTSGRARNTQYF. Written as DNA, the CDR3 is TGTGCCAGCACCACCGGGACTAGCGGGAGGGCCAGGAATACGCAGTATTTT. Full variable domain (rest looked up from reference TRBV5-8 and TRBJ2-3): EAGVTQSPTHLIKTRGQQATLRCSPISGHTSVYWYQQALGLGLQFLLWYDEGEERNRGNFPPRFSGRQFPNYSSELNVNALELEDSALYLCASTTGTSGRARNTQYFGPGTRLTVL.

The chain recombines TRBV15 with TRBJ1-5; the D is unclear. With 2 bases removed from V and 0 bases from J, the gap between germline ends came to 11 bases. CDR1 and CDR2 (germline): LNHNV, YYDKDF (reference sequence). The CDR3 is 16 amino acids. In nucleotides, the CDR3 is TGTGCCACCAGCAGACCCCCGGTCGGTAGCAATCAGCCCCAGCATTTT. This gives the protein CATSRPPVGSNQPQHF. The full variable domain, in which reference TRBV15 and TRBJ1-5 provide the parts outside the CDR3, is DAMVIQNPRYQVTQFGKPVTLSCSQTLNHNVMYWYQQKSSQAPKLLFHYYDKDFNNEADTPDNFQSRRPNTSFCFLDIRSPGLGDTAMYLCATSRPPVGSNQPQHFGDGTRLSIL.

The chain uses TRBV18 and TRBJ2-7, with 7 bases lining up with TRBD1. Per the germline V gene, CDR1 is KGHSH and CDR2 is LQKENI. The J segment lost 3 bases and the V segment lost 3 bases, leaving 8 bases of the junction unmatched. This CDR3 contains 15 residues. The CDR3 nucleotides are TGTGCCAGCTCACCGGGGGAAAGGGGGCTCTACGAGCAGTACTTC. This codes for CASSPGERGLYEQYF.

Only a few counts were recorded for this clone. This chain links TRBV5-1 with TRBJ2-5; D is unclear. This CDR3 region has 16 residues. CDR1 and CDR2 from the germline V gene are SGHRS and YFSETQ. Trimming took 2 bases from V and 4 from J, leaving 18 bases between them. The CDR3 here is CASSLSGEPSGETQYF. As DNA, the CDR3 is TGCGCCAGCAGCTTAAGTGGGGAACCCTCCGGAGAGACCCAGTACTTC.

The V and J genes are TRBV28 and TRBJ2-7; 12 bases align to TRBD1. Germline lookup yields CDR1 MDHEN and CDR2 SYDVKM. This CDR3 region has 15 residues. The ends lost 2 bases at V and 7 bases at J; junction bases unmatched: 6. The CDR3 sequence: CASSLGGQGAGEQYF. The DNA for the CDR3 is TGTGCCAGCAGTTTAGGGGGACAGGGGGCGGGAGAGCAGTACTTC.

The chain joins TRBV7-6 to TRBJ2-7; TRBD2 aligns across 12 bases. The CDR3 runs to 17 residues. Per germline, CDR1 SGHVS and CDR2 FNYEAQ. Losses at the gene ends were 5 bases for V and 7 bases for J; bases not matched to a gene: 15. CDR3 loop: CASSLSSGRALRGEQYF. In nucleotides, the CDR3 is TGTGCCAGCAGCCTTTCTAGCGGGAGGGCTCTCCGGGGGGAGCAGTACTTC.

This clone was seen just once. The chain joins TRBV27 to TRBJ2-7; 7 bases agree with TRBD2. V trimming: 5 bases; J trimming: 4 bases; junction bases outside the gene matches: 5. The CDR3 is 13 residues long. Germline-derived CDR1 and CDR2 are MNHEY and SMNVEV (reference sequence). CDR3 nucleotides: TGTGCCAGCAGTCCCCTTAGCGGGTACGAGCAGTACTTC. Translation gives CASSPLSGYEQYF.

The table lists this clone with a count of one. The chain carries TRBV4-3 and TRBJ2-7; D not certain. This CDR3 has 15 residues. Trimming cost V 0 bases and J 1 base, with 10 bases left between them. Germline loops: CDR1 LGHNA, CDR2 YSLEER. The CDR3: CASSQDYLSSYEQYF. Here the CDR3 DNA reads TGCGCCAGCAGCCAAGATTATCTATCATCCTACGAGCAGTACTTC.

The chain has TRBV19 and TRBJ2-2; no definite D call. Trimming removed 6 bases from V and 7 bases from J, with 18 bases in between. CDR1 is LNHDA and CDR2 is SQIVND in the germline V gene (reference sequence). This CDR3 spans 15 amino acids. The CDR3: CASSEASTFGGELFF. Here the CDR3 DNA reads TGTGCCAGTAGCGAGGCATCGACCTTCGGCGGGGAGCTGTTTTTT.

This clone was recorded only once. V and J are TRBV7-2 and TRBJ1-2, with D hard to call. Trimming took off 5 bases at V and 1 base at J, with 20 bases between the two ends. Germline CDR1 reads SGHTA; CDR2 reads FQGNSA. The CDR3 sequence is 17 residues long. The CDR3 is CASSPDSTDYFNYGYTF. In DNA form, the CDR3 reads TGTGCCAGCAGCCCTGATTCGACGGACTACTTTAACTATGGCTACACCTTC.

The chain couples TRBV16 to TRBJ1-4; D remains unclear. V was trimmed by 4 bases and J by 6 bases, leaving 18 bases between them. CDR3 length: 16 amino acids. The germline gives CDR1 KGHSY, CDR2 FQNENV. As DNA, the CDR3 is TGTGCCAGCAGCCCCAATTTCTTAGGCGGGGATGAAAAACTGTTTTTT. It yields the protein CASSPNFLGGDEKLFF.

The chain joins TRBV7-2 to TRBJ2-5; the D is unclear. CDR3 length: 16 amino acids. CDR1 and CDR2 (germline): SGHTA, FQGNSA. The V gene lost 1 base and the J gene lost 3 bases, with 15 bases spanning the gap. The CDR3: CASSLGAIRLKETQYF. The CDR3 region has the DNA TGTGCCAGCAGCTTAGGGGCCATTAGGCTCAAAGAGACCCAGTACTTC.

The V call is TRBV6-1, the J call TRBJ1-2, with 9 bases lining up with TRBD1. Germline V gene data show CDR1 as MNHNS and CDR2 as SASEGT. The CDR3 consists of 15 residues. With 2 bases clipped from V and 8 bases from J, the junction kept 9 bases outside the gene matches. The CDR3 loop reads CASSESGTGKQGYTF. The CDR3 nucleotides are TGTGCCAGCAGTGAAAGTGGGACAGGGAAACAAGGCTACACCTTC.

V and J are TRBV14 and TRBJ1-4; 9 bases are a match to TRBD1. The ends lost 3 bases at V and 10 bases at J; junction bases unmatched: 3. Germline CDR1 is SGHDN and CDR2 is FVKESK. This CDR3 has 13 amino acids. The CDR3 spells CASSQDRGGKLFF. The CDR3 DNA follows: TGTGCCAGCAGCCAGGACAGGGGAGGAAAACTGTTTTTT.

J is TRBJ1-5 and V is TRBV12-1. TRBV12-1 is labeled a pseudogene. CDR3 length equals 13 residues. The CDR3 region is CASRPLENQPQHF. CDR3 in DNA: TGTGCCAGCAGACCCCTTGAGAACCAGCCCCAGCATTTT.

This chain uses TRBV24-1 with TRBJ2-7; D may be TRBD2 (5 bases). In germline, CDR1 is KGHDR, CDR2 SFDVKD. This CDR3 comprises 14 residues. V lost 1 base, J lost 2 bases, and 8 bases lay in between. The CDR3 DNA reads as TGTGCCACCAGTGATTTTGGAGGAACCTACGAGCAGTACTTC. Residues: CATSDFGGTYEQYF.

The chain carries TRBV7-2 and TRBJ2-1; 11 bases fit TRBD2. Trimming removed 5 bases from V and 7 bases from J; junction bases left unmatched: 10. CDR1 is SGHTA and CDR2 is FQGNSA in the germline V gene. CDR3 length: 16 amino acids. Here the CDR3 DNA reads TGTGCCAGCAGCCTCCAATCTAGCGGGGGGTGGAATGAGCAGTTCTTC. Translating gives CASSLQSSGGWNEQFF.

This clone was recorded only once. CDR3 in amino acids: CASSLETGLSGYTF. In DNA, the CDR3 is TGCGCCAGCAGCTTGGAAACGGGACTTTCGGGCTACACCTTC. This rearrangement joins TRBV5-1 to TRBJ1-2; a weak D match, TRBD1 (5 bases). CDR1 and CDR2 (germline): SGHRS, YFSETQ. The CDR3 has 14 amino acids. Trimming took off 0 bases at V and 8 bases at J, with 14 bases between the two ends.

V usage is TRBV18 and J usage is TRBJ2-5; 12 nucleotides match TRBD2. V shed 6 bases and J 0 bases; nucleotides not matched to a gene: 2. Looked up from germline, CDR1 is KGHSH and CDR2 is LQKENI. The CDR3 runs to 15 residues. DNA for the CDR3: TGTGCCAGCTCGAGACTAGCGGGAGACCAAGAGACCCAGTACTTC. This codes for CASSRLAGDQETQYF.

The V gene is TRBV14, the J gene TRBJ2-5, with TRBD1 matching over 7 bases. Losses at the gene ends were 0 bases for V and 2 bases for J; bases not matched to a gene: 12. Germline CDR1 SGHDN, CDR2 FVKESK. This CDR3 contains 18 residues. For the CDR3, the DNA is TGTGCCAGCAGCCAAGAAAGGACAGGATGGTTACTACAAGAGACCCAGTACTTC. Its translation: CASSQERTGWLLQETQYF.

The chain links TRBV6-2 or TRBV6-3 to TRBJ1-1; the D is unclear. The V end was cut by 3 bases, the J end by 0 bases, with 11 bases between. The CDR3 has 15 amino acids. In germline, CDR1 is MNHEY, CDR2 SVGEGT. The CDR3 protein is CASSYVGNLNTEAFF. The CDR3 nucleotides read TGTGCCAGCAGTTATGTTGGAAACTTGAACACTGAAGCTTTCTTT.